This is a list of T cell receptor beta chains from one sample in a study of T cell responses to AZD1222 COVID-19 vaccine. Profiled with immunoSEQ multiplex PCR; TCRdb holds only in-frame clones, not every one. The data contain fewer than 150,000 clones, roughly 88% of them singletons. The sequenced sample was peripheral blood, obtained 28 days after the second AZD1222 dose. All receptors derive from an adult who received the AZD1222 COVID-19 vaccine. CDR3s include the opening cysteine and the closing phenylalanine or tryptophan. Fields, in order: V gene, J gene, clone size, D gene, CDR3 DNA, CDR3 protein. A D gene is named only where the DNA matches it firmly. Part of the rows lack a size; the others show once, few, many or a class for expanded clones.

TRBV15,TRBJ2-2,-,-,TGTGCCACCAGCCTAGACCTCCTTACCGGGGAGCTGTTTTTT,CATSLDLLTGELFF
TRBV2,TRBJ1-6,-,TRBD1,TGTGCCAGCAGTAGTGGGACAGGGGCAACGCATTCACCCCTCCACTTT,CASSSGTGATHSPLHF
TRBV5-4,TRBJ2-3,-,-,TGTGCCAGCAGCAATGCAGCCGAGAGGAGCACAGATACGCAGTATTTT,CASSNAAERSTDTQYF
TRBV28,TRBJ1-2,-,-,TGTGCCAGCAGTAAAAATTCCCTGGGACACCGCTATGGCTACACCTTC,CASSKNSLGHRYGYTF
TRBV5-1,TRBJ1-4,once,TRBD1,TGCGCCAGCAGCTTGGAGGGACAGACGAATGAAAAACTGTTTTTT,CASSLEGQTNEKLFF
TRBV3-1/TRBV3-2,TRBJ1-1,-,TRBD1,TGTGCCAGCAGCCAAGTCTCAGGGGGCGCGGGGAGAACTGAAGCTTTCTTT,CASSQVSGGAGRTEAFF
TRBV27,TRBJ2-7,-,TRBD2,TGTGCCAGCAGTCCCGGGACTAGCGGGAGCTACGAGCAGTACTTC,CASSPGTSGSYEQYF
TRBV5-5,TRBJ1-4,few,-,TGTGCCAGCAGCTTGGCGGGTGAGGGACCTGAAAAACTGTTTTTT,CASSLAGEGPEKLFF
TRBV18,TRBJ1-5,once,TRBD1,TGTGCCAGCTCACCCTGGGGACAGGGTTTCGCCCAGCATTTT,CASSPWGQGFAQHF
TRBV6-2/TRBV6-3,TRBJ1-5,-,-,TGTGCCAGCAGTTACACTGACAAAGGCTCCAATCAGCCCCAGCATTTT,CASSYTDKGSNQPQHF
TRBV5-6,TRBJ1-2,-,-,TGTGCCAGCGGGCCCCCGGCAGCACTAAACTATGGCTACACCTTC,CASGPPAALNYGYTF
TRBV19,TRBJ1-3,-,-,TGTGCCAGTAGTGTCACAGGGTACTCTGGAAACACCATATATTTT,CASSVTGYSGNTIYF
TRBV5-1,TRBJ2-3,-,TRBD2,TGCGCCAGCAGCTTGGCGGGGGGAGGGAACACAGATACGCAGTATTTT,CASSLAGGGNTDTQYF
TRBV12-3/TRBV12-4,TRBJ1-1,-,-,TGTGCCAGCAGTTTAAGGGCAAGTCTCCTAGCTTTCTTT,CASSLRASLLAFF
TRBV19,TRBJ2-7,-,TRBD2,TGTGCCAGTAGATTTAAAGCGGGAGACTCCTACGAGCAGTACTTC,CASRFKAGDSYEQYF
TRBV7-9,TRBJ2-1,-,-,TGTGCCAGCAGGGGGATCTACCTATACAATGAGCAGTTCTTC,CASRGIYLYNEQFF
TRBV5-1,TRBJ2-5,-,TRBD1,TGCGCCAGCAGCATGCAGGGGGCTGGGGAGACCCAGTACTTC,CASSMQGAGETQYF
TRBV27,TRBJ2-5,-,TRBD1,TGTGCCAGCAGTCCTTTCTACCGACAGGGGGCTCGGGAGACCCAGTACTTC,CASSPFYRQGARETQYF
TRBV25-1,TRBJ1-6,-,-,TGTGCCGTTGGTGCCCTGGGAAATTCACCCCTCCACTTT,CAVGALGNSPLHF
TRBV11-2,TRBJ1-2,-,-,TGTGCCAGCAGCCCCCAGGCGGCCGGCGGCTACACCTTC,CASSPQAAGGYTF
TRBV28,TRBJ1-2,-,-,TGTGCCAGCAGCCCCCCGGGAGGGGGCTATGGCTACACCTTC,CASSPPGGGYGYTF
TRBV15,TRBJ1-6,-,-,TGTGCCACCAGCAGCACGGACTCACCCCTCCACTTT,CATSSTDSPLHF
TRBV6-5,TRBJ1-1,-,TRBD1,TGTGCCAGCAGTCCGACAGGGGGCGGTACTGAAGCTTTCTTT,CASSPTGGGTEAFF
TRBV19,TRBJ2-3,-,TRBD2,TGTGCCAGTACCCCGAGACTGGCGGGGGGTCCAGATACGCAGTATTTT,CASTPRLAGGPDTQYF
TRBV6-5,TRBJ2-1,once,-,TGTGCCAGCACCAAGGAGGGTACAGGTGAGCAGTTCTTC,CASTKEGTGEQFF
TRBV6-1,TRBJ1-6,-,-,TGTGCCAGCAGTGAAGGCCAATTTCTGGGACCAAATTCACCCCTCCACTTT,CASSEGQFLGPNSPLHF
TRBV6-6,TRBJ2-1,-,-,TGTGCCAGCAGTTACCGAGTTGAGCAGTTCTTC,CASSYRVEQFF
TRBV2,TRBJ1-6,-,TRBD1,TGTGCCAGCAGTGCTAACAGGGGGCACGGGAATTCACCCCTCCACTTT,CASSANRGHGNSPLHF
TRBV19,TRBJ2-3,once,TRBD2,TGTGCCAGCCGGACTAGCGGGTTTGGATCAGATACGCAGTATTTT,CASRTSGFGSDTQYF
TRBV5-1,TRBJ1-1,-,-,TGCGCCAGCAGCCCCGACAGGTACATGAACACTGAAGCTTTCTTT,CASSPDRYMNTEAFF
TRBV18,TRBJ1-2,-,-,TGTGCCAGCTCACCACGAGATTATGGCTACACCTTC,CASSPRDYGYTF
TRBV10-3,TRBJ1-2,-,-,TGTGCCATCAGTGATCGGTGGGGGGCAACTAACTATGGCTACACCTTC,CAISDRWGATNYGYTF
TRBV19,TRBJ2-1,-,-,TGTGCCAGTAGTATGCCTAGAAACTCCTACAATGAGCAGTTCTTC,CASSMPRNSYNEQFF
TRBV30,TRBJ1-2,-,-,TGTGCCTGGAGTAGGGACGGACCTGGCTACACCTTC,CAWSRDGPGYTF
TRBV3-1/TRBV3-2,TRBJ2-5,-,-,TGTGCCAGCAGCCCTCAGATGGGCTGGCAGACCCAGTACTTC,CASSPQMGWQTQYF
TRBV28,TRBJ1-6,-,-,TGTGCCATCACAAATTCGGCCCGTACGGTGGATTCACCCCTCCACTTT,CAITNSARTVDSPLHF
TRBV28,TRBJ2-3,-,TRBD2,TGTGCCAGCAGTCCACCAGCGGGAGCAGATACGCAGTATTTT,CASSPPAGADTQYF
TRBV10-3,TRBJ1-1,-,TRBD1,TGTGCCATCAGGGGACAGGGTCTGGAGAACACTGAAGCTTTCTTT,CAIRGQGLENTEAFF
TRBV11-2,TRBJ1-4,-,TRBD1,TGTGCCAGCAGCCAATATGGACAGGGAACTTTTTTT,CASSQYGQGTFF
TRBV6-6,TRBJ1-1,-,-,TGTGCCAGCAGTTTAGGAGAGGACACTGAAGCTTTCTTT,CASSLGEDTEAFF